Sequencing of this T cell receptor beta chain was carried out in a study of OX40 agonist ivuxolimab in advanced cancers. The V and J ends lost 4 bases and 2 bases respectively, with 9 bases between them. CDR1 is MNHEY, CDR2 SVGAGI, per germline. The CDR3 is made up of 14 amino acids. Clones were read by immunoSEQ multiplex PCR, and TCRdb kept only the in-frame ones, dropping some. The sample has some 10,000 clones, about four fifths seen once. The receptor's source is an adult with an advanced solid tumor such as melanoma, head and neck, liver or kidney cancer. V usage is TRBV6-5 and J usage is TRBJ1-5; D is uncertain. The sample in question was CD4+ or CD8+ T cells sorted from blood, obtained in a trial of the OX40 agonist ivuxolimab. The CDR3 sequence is CASSSSRGNQPQHF. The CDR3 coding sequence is TGTGCCAGCAGTTCCTCGAGGGGCAATCAGCCCCAGCATTTT.